Sequencing of this TCR beta chain was carried out in a study of blood T cell repertoires in COVID-19 (dated by TCRdb to the early 2020s). About the investigation overall: Samples from collaborators originated in the United States, Italy and Spain and spanned both the acute and convalescent phases of COVID-19. The repertoires were released in a freely available public database intended as a resource for research on the immune response to SARS-CoV-2. Where HLA class I and class II types were available, the types were taken from metadata supplied by the sample provider, not from assay-based typing. The prospective study material was composed of cDNA or gDNA derived from T cells, B-cell-depleted T cells, or PBMCs. The dataset comprised deeply sampled blood TCRbeta repertoires from subjects exposed to, actively infected with, or recovered from COVID-19. Samples were obtained from the ongoing ImmuneRACE study (first 160 participants) and from about 1,300 subjects provided by 6 global collaborators. Nearly every sample came with metadata listing a de-identified subject ID, COVID-19 status, age in years and sex.

Summary of the overall study and its limitations: Clinical and demographic metadata were provided uncurated, with the amount varying by source and participant.

Remarks on this clone: This clone's antigen is unknown. Per-base qualities were not stored, and no clone one base away is much larger.

One collaborating source in Seattle enrolled patients during active infection and followed them longitudinally through the course of disease. Whole blood was collected in K2EDTA tubes by collaborating institutions according to the institutions' own protocols. For TCRbeta analysis, collaborator samples were shipped as frozen whole blood, as isolated PBMCs, or as DNA extracted from either sample type. TCRbeta CDR3 regions were amplified from genomic DNA by means of the immunoSEQ Assay, a bias-controlled multiplex PCR. For the original study's pipeline: The number of nucleated cells in each sample was estimated by amplification of reference gene primers within the assay. To quantify the absolute abundance of each unique TCRbeta CDR3 rearrangement, sequence reads were collapsed and filtered. For each sample, productive Simpson clonality was calculated as the square root of Simpson's diversity index across productive rearrangements. Held by TCRdb, this immuneACCESS table contains in-frame sequences only and omits some clones. Under half of the omission traces to an unresolved V gene where checked; the cause of the rest is unknown. The V and J calls and clone size are taken from that table; D and trimming were inferred from the DNA. The sample profile shows under 250,000 clones; 88% of them were found once. The top ten constitute roughly 6.7% of the sample.

V is shortened by 1 base, J by 5 bases, and the region joining them spans 8 bases. Per the germline V gene, SGHAT is the CDR1 and FQNNGV is the CDR2. Counted from cysteine to phenylalanine, this CDR3 has 13 amino acids. Only the CDR3 DNA stays, 39 bases, in frame from base 1. Sequenced sample: peripheral blood. The chain links TRBV11-2 with TRBJ2-5; possibly the D gene is TRBD2, per 6 matching bases. This receptor was obtained from a woman in her twenties or thirties with COVID-19, enrolled during active disease. The nucleotides read TGTGCCAGCAGCTTAGCGGGGGTGGAGACCCAGTACTTC. This encodes CASSLAGVETQYF. The full variable domain, completed from the reference TRBV11-2 and TRBJ2-5 proteins outside the CDR3, reads EAGVAQSPRYKIIEKRQSVAFWCNPISGHATLYWYQQILGQGPKLLIQFQNNGVVDDSQLPKDRFSAERLKGVDSTLKIQPAKLEDSAVYLCASSLAGVETQYFGPGTRLLVL.